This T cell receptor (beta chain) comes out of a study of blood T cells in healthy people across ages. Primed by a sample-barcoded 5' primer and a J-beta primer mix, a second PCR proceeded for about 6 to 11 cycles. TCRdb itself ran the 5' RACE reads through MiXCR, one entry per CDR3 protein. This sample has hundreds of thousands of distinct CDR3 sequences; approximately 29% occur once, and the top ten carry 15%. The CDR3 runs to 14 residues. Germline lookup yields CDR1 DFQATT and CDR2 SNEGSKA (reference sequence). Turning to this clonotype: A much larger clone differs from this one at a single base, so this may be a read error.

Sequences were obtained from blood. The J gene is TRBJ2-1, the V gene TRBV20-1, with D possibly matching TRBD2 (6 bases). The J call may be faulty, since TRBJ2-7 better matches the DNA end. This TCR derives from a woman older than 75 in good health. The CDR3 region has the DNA TGCAGTGCTCAAAAGGGCGGAGGGTACAATGAGCAGTACTTC. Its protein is CSAQKGGGYNEQYF.